This T cell receptor (beta chain) originates from a study of T cells expressing NK-cell markers. Study-level findings and limits: Clones of NKG2C+ T cells that had expanded were of unclear HCMV specificity.

TCRdb re-called the 5' RACE reads and shows each CDR3 protein once, DNA omitted. The sample includes 400,000 to 450,000 distinct CDR3 sequences. Regarding this clonotype: Its antigen remains unidentified.

This CDR3 has 15 amino acids. Germline V gene data show CDR1 as SGHRS and CDR2 as YFSETQ. The chain combines TRBV5-1 with TRBJ2-3. The sequence derives from a woman aged 18 to 75 in good health. Sequencing was carried out using blood T cells: a sorted CD56 or NKG2C T cell subset, CD4+ or CD8+ T cells, or bulk PBMC T cells (not recorded which). The CDR3 is CASSLGGTRADTQYF.